These T cell receptor beta chains were read from a single sample in a study of T cell repertoires in cytomegalovirus infection. These TCRs' antigens remain unknown. One entry per CDR3 protein results from TCRdb running MiXCR on the reads. This sample has more than 65,000 distinct CDR3 sequences, with 45% to 55% found just once. The source was CD8+ T cells from cultured PBMCs, collected from culture after CMV antigen stimulation. These receptors were taken from a human donor in good health (CMV status not recorded). Some clones in this sample may be carry-over from other donors' samples. The conserved cysteine and the conserved F or W are not part of the CDR3 here.

v_call: TRBV27; cdr3_aa: ASSYDPNTEAF
v_call: TRBV7-3; cdr3_aa: ASSHFAGYEQY
v_call: TRBV28; cdr3_aa: ASSIQGARGTEAF
v_call: TRBV27; cdr3_aa: ASSPLWTENTGELF
v_call: TRBV27; cdr3_aa: ASTLREGTGANTGELF
v_call: TRBV4-1; cdr3_aa: ASSQLGGSYNEQF
v_call: TRBV20-1; cdr3_aa: SARGTSGGMYEQY
v_call: TRBV30; cdr3_aa: AWSVGSADEQY
v_call: TRBV15; cdr3_aa: ATSRGNLGSNEQF
v_call: TRBV19; cdr3_aa: ASSIGEGGAYGYT
v_call: TRBV6-6; cdr3_aa: ASSGQDYVYT
v_call: TRBV4-2; cdr3_aa: ASSQEGNGAEGLAGGQGTQY
v_call: TRBV7-3; cdr3_aa: ASSAWEDKADTQY
v_call: TRBV27; cdr3_aa: ASRTENYGYT
v_call: TRBV19; cdr3_aa: ASSPGRANYGYT